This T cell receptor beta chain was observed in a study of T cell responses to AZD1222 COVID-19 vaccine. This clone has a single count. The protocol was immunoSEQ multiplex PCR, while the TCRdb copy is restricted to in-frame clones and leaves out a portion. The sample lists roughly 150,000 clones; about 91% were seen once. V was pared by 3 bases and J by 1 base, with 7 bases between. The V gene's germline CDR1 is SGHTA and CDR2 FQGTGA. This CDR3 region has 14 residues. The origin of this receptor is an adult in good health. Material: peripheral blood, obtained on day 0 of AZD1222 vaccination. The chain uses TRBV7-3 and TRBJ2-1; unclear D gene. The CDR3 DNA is TGTGCCAGCAGCTTGGACCGTTCCTACAATGAGCAGTTCTTC. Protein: CASSLDRSYNEQFF. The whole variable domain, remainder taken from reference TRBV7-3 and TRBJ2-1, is GAGVSQTPSNKVTEKGKYVELRCDPISGHTALYWYRQSLGQGPEFLIYFQGTGAADDSGLPNDRFFAVRPEGSVSTLKIQRTERGDSAVYLCASSLDRSYNEQFFGPGTRLTVL.